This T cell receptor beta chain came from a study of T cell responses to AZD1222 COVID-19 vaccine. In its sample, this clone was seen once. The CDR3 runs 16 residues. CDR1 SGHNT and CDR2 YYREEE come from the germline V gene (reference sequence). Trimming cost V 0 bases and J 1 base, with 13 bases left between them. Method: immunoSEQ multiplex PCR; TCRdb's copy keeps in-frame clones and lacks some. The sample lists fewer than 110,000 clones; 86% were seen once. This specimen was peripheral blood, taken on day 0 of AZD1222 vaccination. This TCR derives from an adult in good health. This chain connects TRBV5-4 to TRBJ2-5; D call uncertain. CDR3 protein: CASSLAPVTAQETQYF. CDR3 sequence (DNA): TGTGCCAGCAGCTTGGCCCCCGTTACGGCCCAAGAGACCCAGTACTTC.